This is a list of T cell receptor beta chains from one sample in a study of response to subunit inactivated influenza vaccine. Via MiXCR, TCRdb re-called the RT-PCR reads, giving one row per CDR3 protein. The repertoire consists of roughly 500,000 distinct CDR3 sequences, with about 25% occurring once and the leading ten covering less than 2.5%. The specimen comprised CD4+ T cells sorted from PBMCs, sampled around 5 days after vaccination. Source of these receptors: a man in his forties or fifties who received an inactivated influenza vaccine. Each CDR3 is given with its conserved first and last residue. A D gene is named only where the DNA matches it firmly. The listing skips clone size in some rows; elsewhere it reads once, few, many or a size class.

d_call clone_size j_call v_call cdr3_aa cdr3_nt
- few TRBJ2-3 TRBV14 CASSPEHNRLSTDTQYF TGTGCCAGCAGCCCAGAACATAACCGACTAAGCACAGATACGCAGTATTTT
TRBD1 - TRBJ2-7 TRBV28 CASSTKGQGAREQYF TGTGCCAGCAGTACCAAGGGACAGGGGGCGAGGGAGCAGTACTTC
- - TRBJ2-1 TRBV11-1 CASGLYYPLTFSYNEQFF TGTGCCAGCGGCTTATACTATCCCCTTACCTTTTCCTACAATGAGCAGTTCTTC
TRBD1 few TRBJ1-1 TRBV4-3 CASSQDLEGGGEAFF TGCGCCAGCAGCCAAGATTTAGAAGGGGGCGGGGAGGCTTTCTTT
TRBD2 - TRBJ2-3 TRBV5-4 CASSSRSSGGLDTQYF TGTGCCAGCAGCTCCCGATCTAGCGGGGGTTTGGATACGCAGTATTTT
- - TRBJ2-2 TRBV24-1 CATSEEATGELFF TGTGCCACCAGTGAGGAGGCGACCGGGGAGCTGTTTTTT
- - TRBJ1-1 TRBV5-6 CASSLTGRETEAFF TGTGCCAGCAGCTTGACAGGGAGAGAAACTGAAGCTTTCTTT
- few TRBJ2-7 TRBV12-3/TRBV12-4 CASSPGTLFYEQYF TGTGCCAGCAGTCCCGGGACCTTATTCTACGAGCAGTACTTC
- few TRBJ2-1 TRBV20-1 CSARVIAGNEQFF TGCAGTGCTAGAGTCATAGCAGGGAATGAGCAGTTCTTC
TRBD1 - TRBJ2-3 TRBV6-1 CASTGRDSETDTQYF TGTGCCAGCACTGGCAGGGACAGTGAGACAGATACGCAGTATTTT
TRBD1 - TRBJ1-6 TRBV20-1 CSANRGAYNSPLHF TGCAGTGCTAACAGGGGTGCCTATAATTCACCCCTCCACTTT
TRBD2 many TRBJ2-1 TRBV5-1 CASSFTSGGAINEQFF TGCGCCAGCAGCTTTACTAGCGGGGGGGCAATAAATGAGCAGTTCTTC
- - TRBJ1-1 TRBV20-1 CSARDKRGGRPMNTEAFF TGCAGTGCTAGAGATAAGAGGGGAGGAAGGCCGATGAACACTGAAGCTTTCTTT
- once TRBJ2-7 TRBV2 CASNIDYEQYF TGTGCCAGCAATATCGACTACGAGCAGTACTTC
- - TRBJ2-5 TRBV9 CASSLDWNAETQYF TGTGCCAGCAGCCTGGACTGGAATGCCGAGACCCAGTACTTC
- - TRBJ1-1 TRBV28 CASSFNRAGNTEAFF TGTGCCAGCAGTTTTAATAGGGCCGGGAACACTGAAGCTTTCTTT
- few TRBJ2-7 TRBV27 CASSPDLAGTAIGEQYF TGTGCCAGCAGTCCTGACCTGGCCGGGACGGCTATCGGGGAGCAGTACTTC
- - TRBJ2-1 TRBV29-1 CSGSVPILYNEQFF TGCAGCGGTAGCGTCCCAATACTATACAATGAGCAGTTCTTC
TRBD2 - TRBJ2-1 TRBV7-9 CASTKGGGGNEQFF TGTGCCAGCACCAAAGGAGGCGGGGGGAATGAGCAGTTCTTC
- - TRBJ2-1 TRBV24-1 CAYTPGHDNEQFF TGTGCCTACACCCCGGGGCACGACAATGAGCAGTTCTTC